These T cell receptor beta chains were read from a single sample in a study of cytomegalovirus exposure and HLA in healthy donors. Sequencing used immunoSEQ multiplex PCR; TCRdb keeps in-frame clones, though not all of them. The data contain about 160,000 clones, roughly 80% of them singletons. The sequenced sample consisted of PBMCs. The receptors were sampled from a woman in her forties or fifties in good health and CMV-seronegative. CDR3s include the opening cysteine and the closing phenylalanine or tryptophan. D genes are given only for firm matches. Clone size is not always given. Where it is, it says once, few, many or a class for expanded clones.

TRBV7-8	TRBJ1-6	TRBD1	-	TGTGCCAGCAGCTCAGGGACAGGGGGCGCAAATTCACCCCTCCACTTT	CASSSGTGGANSPLHF
TRBV6-6	TRBJ1-4	-	-	TGTGCCAGCAGTCGACTAGCAACTAATGAAAAACTGTTTTTT	CASSRLATNEKLFF
TRBV27	TRBJ2-7	TRBD2	-	TGTGCCAGCAGCCCTGGACTAGCGAACACCTACGAGCAGTACTTC	CASSPGLANTYEQYF
TRBV5-4	TRBJ2-3	TRBD1	-	TGTGCCAGCAGCTTAACAGGGGATAGCACAGATACGCAGTATTTT	CASSLTGDSTDTQYF
TRBV4-3	TRBJ2-1	TRBD1	-	TGCGCCAGCAGCCAACGACAGGGAAGCTCCTACAATGAGCAGTTCTTC	CASSQRQGSSYNEQFF
TRBV28	TRBJ2-1	-	-	TGTGCCAGCACCTCGCTTAGGCAGGGCCTTTTCGGGGGCTCCTACAATGAGCAGTTCTTC	CASTSLRQGLFGGSYNEQFF
TRBV10-2	TRBJ1-5	-	-	TGCGCCAGCGGGCAGCAACCTAGCAATCAGCCCCAGCATTTT	CASGQQPSNQPQHF
TRBV7-2	TRBJ2-7	-	-	TGTGCCAGCAGCCGCACTGGGGGGACAGCGATATCCTACGAGCAGTACTTC	CASSRTGGTAISYEQYF
TRBV11-2	TRBJ2-3	-	-	TGTGCCAGCAGCCTCTCGGTAACAGATACGCAGTATTTT	CASSLSVTDTQYF
TRBV5-1	TRBJ2-3	TRBD1	-	TGCGCCAGCAGCTACGGACAGGGGGCCTATTCTAGCACAGATACGCAGTATTTT	CASSYGQGAYSSTDTQYF
TRBV6-6	TRBJ1-1	-	-	TGTGCCAGCAGTAACTCCGGGATTGAAGCTTTCTTT	CASSNSGIEAFF
TRBV9	TRBJ2-2	TRBD2	-	TGTGCCAGCAGCCCCCGGACTCAGCGGGGCACCGGGGAGCTGTTTTTT	CASSPRTQRGTGELFF
TRBV4-3	TRBJ2-7	-	-	TGCGCCAGCAGCCAAGAAACAGGGAGGGTCTACGAGCAGTACTTC	CASSQETGRVYEQYF
TRBV2	TRBJ1-6	-	once	TGTGCCAGCAGTGAGAGGCCCTTATCCAATTCACCCCTCCACTTT	CASSERPLSNSPLHF
TRBV18	TRBJ2-5	TRBD1	-	TGTGCCAGCTCACCAGGGACAGGGGTAGAGACCCAGTACTTC	CASSPGTGVETQYF
TRBV5-1	TRBJ1-4	-	-	TGCGCCAGCAGCTTGGTCCCAGAGAGGAATGAAAAACTGTTTTTT	CASSLVPERNEKLFF
TRBV28	TRBJ2-5	TRBD2	-	TGTGCCAGCGGAGGACTAGCGGAGCTCCAAGAGACCCAGTACTTC	CASGGLAELQETQYF
TRBV7-3	TRBJ2-2	TRBD2	-	TGTGCCAGCAGCTATAGCGGGGTATCCGGGGAGCTGTTTTTT	CASSYSGVSGELFF
TRBV28	TRBJ1-2	-	once	TGTGCCAGCAGTTTAGGAGGGGTGGGTGGCTACACCTTC	CASSLGGVGGYTF
TRBV9	TRBJ1-1	-	-	TGTGCCAGCAGCGTAGCAGTGAACACTGAAGCTTTCTTT	CASSVAVNTEAFF
TRBV9	TRBJ1-1	TRBD1	-	TGTGCCAGCAGCGTAGGGTGGGGGGGGGACAGGGATCACACTGAAGCTTTCTTT	CASSVGWGGDRDHTEAFF
TRBV27	TRBJ2-3	TRBD2	few	TGTGCCAGCAGGCCACTAGCGGGAGGGCCAGATACGCAGTATTTT	CASRPLAGGPDTQYF
TRBV7-9	TRBJ1-5	-	-	TGTGCCAGCAGCTCGAGCGGTCCGGGGAATCAGCCCCAGCATTTT	CASSSSGPGNQPQHF
TRBV6-1	TRBJ1-3	-	-	TGTGCCAGCAGTGCATCGGGGAGAAACACCATATATTTT	CASSASGRNTIYF
TRBV2	TRBJ2-7	TRBD2	-	TGTGCCAGCAGGACCTTAGCGGGGGTGTCCTGGGAGCAGTACTTC	CASRTLAGVSWEQYF
TRBV7-9	TRBJ2-7	TRBD2	once	TGTGCCAGCAGCTTAGCGGGAGGGCACTACGAGCAGTACTTC	CASSLAGGHYEQYF
TRBV4-3	TRBJ1-6	TRBD1	few	TGCGCCAGCAGCCAAGATCTTAACAGGGGAAATTCACCCCTCCACTTT	CASSQDLNRGNSPLHF
TRBV18	TRBJ2-7	TRBD1	-	TGTGCCAGCTCTTCGGGACAGGGATCCTACGAGCAGTACTTC	CASSSGQGSYEQYF
TRBV4-1	TRBJ1-1	-	few	TGCGCCAGCAGCCAGGCAGGGAAGCTCTATGAAGCTTTCTTT	CASSQAGKLYEAFF
TRBV5-1	TRBJ2-3	TRBD2	-	TGCGCCAGCAGCTTCCGACTAGCAGGCACAGATACGCAGTATTTT	CASSFRLAGTDTQYF
TRBV5-1	TRBJ2-1	TRBD1	-	TGCGCCAGCAGCACTGGACAGGGGGTGCCCGGGAATGAGCAGTTCTTC	CASSTGQGVPGNEQFF
TRBV5-5	TRBJ1-2	-	-	TGTGCCAGCAGCTTCCACAGGGAAAGCGAAGATGGCTACACCTTC	CASSFHRESEDGYTF
TRBV4-2	TRBJ2-5	TRBD2	-	TGTGCCAGCAGCCCCTTGGTGAGCGGGGCAGCTGACGTAGAGACCCAGTACTTC	CASSPLVSGAADVETQYF
TRBV18	TRBJ1-1	-	-	TGTGCCAGCTCACTCATATCAGGGCGAACTGAAGCTTTCTTT	CASSLISGRTEAFF
TRBV15	TRBJ2-5	-	-	TGTGCCACCAGCAGAGGCAGCGCTGAAGAGACCCAGTACTTC	CATSRGSAEETQYF
TRBV28	TRBJ1-2	TRBD1	-	TGTGCCAGCACTTCACCGGGACAGGCAGAGGGGAGCTATGGCTACACCTTC	CASTSPGQAEGSYGYTF
TRBV7-7	TRBJ2-7	-	-	TGCCCCCGGCGTCGGGGTTTCCACGAGCAGTACTTC	CPRRRGFHEQYF
TRBV7-8	TRBJ2-1	TRBD1	-	TGTGCCAGCAGCTTTCGTGGCAGGGGGCTCTACAATGAGCAGTTCTTC	CASSFRGRGLYNEQFF
TRBV5-6	TRBJ1-5	TRBD1	once	TGTGCCAGCAGCTTGTACGGGACAGGGGGCCATCAGCCCCAGCATTTT	CASSLYGTGGHQPQHF
TRBV7-2	TRBJ1-1	-	-	TGTGCCAGCAGCTCCAGGAGGGGAAACACTGAAGCTTTCTTT	CASSSRRGNTEAFF
TRBV4-2	TRBJ1-1	-	-	TGTGCCAGCAGCCAAGGGGGGCGTGAGGCTTTCTTT	CASSQGGREAFF
TRBV6-5	TRBJ2-7	-	few	TGTGCCAGCAGTTACGTCTCCGAGCAGTACTTC	CASSYVSEQYF
TRBV9	TRBJ1-5	-	few	TGTGCCAGCACGAGCACGTGCCCCACGTGTGCCCAGCATTTT	CASTSTCPTCAQHF
TRBV4-3	TRBJ1-1	TRBD1	-	TGCGCCAGCAGCCAAGGGACAGGGACATCGAACACTGAAGCTTTCTTT	CASSQGTGTSNTEAFF
TRBV11-2	TRBJ2-1	-	-	TGTGCCAGCACCGCGGACAGAAAGTCATACAATGAGCAGTTCTTC	CASTADRKSYNEQFF
TRBV28	TRBJ1-6	-	-	TGTGCCAGCAGTTTCCCGGTTGGGAGTGGTTCACCCCTCCACTTT	CASSFPVGSGSPLHF
TRBV4-3	TRBJ2-7	-	-	TGCGCCAGCAGCCATGCGGGGAGCTCCTACGAGCAGTACTTC	CASSHAGSSYEQYF
TRBV18	TRBJ1-4	TRBD1	once	TGTGCCAGCTCACCCTCCCCGGGACAGGGGTATGAAAAACTGTTTTTT	CASSPSPGQGYEKLFF
TRBV2	TRBJ2-1	-	few	TGTGCCAGCAGTGCAGGGTACAATGAGCAGTTCTTC	CASSAGYNEQFF
TRBV12-5	TRBJ1-1	-	few	TGTGCTAGTGGTCCCCCAAATCAAGCTTTCTTT	CASGPPNQAFF
TRBV2	TRBJ2-2	-	-	TGTGCCAGCAGTGAAGACAGGAACACCGGGGAGCTGTTTTTT	CASSEDRNTGELFF
TRBV7-3	TRBJ2-6	-	-	TGTGCCAGCAGCCCAGGACAGCCTGGGGCCAACGTCCTGACTTTC	CASSPGQPGANVLTF
TRBV27	TRBJ2-1	TRBD2	few	TGTGCCAGCAAGGGAGCGGGAGGCCTCTCCTACAATGAGCAGTTCTTC	CASKGAGGLSYNEQFF
TRBV27	TRBJ1-2	-	-	TGTGCCAGCAGCCAGGGAGGTCCTAAAAACTATGGCTACACCTTC	CASSQGGPKNYGYTF
TRBV14	TRBJ2-7	TRBD1	-	TGTGCCAGCAGCCAAAGACAGGGCCCCGTTTACGAGCAGTACTTC	CASSQRQGPVYEQYF
TRBV10-3	TRBJ1-5	-	-	TGTGCCATCAGTGAAGCCAATCAGCCCCAGCATTTT	CAISEANQPQHF
TRBV27	TRBJ2-1	-	few	TGTGCCAGCAGGCGGAGCCCTAGTACTGAGCAGTTCTTC	CASRRSPSTEQFF
TRBV7-9	TRBJ2-7	TRBD1	-	TGTGCCAGCAGCTTCACAGGGGTATCCTCCTACGAGCAGTACTTC	CASSFTGVSSYEQYF
TRBV6-6	TRBJ1-1	TRBD1	few	TGTGCCAGCAACCAGGACAGGGATGTGGGTGAAGCTTTCTTT	CASNQDRDVGEAFF